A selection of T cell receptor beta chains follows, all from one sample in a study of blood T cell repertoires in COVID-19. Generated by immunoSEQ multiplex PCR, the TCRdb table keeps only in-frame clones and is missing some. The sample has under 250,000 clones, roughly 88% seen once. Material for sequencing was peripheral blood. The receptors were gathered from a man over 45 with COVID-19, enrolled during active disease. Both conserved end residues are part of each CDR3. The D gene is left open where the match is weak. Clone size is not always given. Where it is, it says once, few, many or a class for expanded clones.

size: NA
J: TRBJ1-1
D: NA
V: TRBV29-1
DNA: TGCAGCGTTGGGGAGATCTTGAACACTGAAGCTTTCTTT
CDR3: CSVGEILNTEAFF

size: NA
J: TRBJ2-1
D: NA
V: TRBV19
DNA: TGTGCCAGTAGGGAGGCTAGCTCCTACAATGAGCAGTTCTTC
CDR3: CASREASSYNEQFF

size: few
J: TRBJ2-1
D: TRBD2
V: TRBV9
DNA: TGTGCCAGCAGCGTAGCGGGACTAGCGTACTACAATGAGCAGTTCTTC
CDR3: CASSVAGLAYYNEQFF

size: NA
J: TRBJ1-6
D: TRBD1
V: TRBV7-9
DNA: TGTGCCAGCAGCCGCGGGACAGGAGACACTAATTCACCCCTCCACTTT
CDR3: CASSRGTGDTNSPLHF

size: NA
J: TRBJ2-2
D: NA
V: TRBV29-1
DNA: TGCAGCTGTGGGGTAGCGAGCACCGGGGAGCTGTTTTTT
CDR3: CSCGVASTGELFF

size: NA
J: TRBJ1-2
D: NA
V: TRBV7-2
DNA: TGTGCCAGCAGCTTAGCGCAAGGGGCCTATGGCTACACCTTC
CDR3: CASSLAQGAYGYTF

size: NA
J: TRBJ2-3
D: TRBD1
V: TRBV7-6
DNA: TGTGCCAGCAGCCTAGACAGGGGCACAGATACGCAGTATTTT
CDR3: CASSLDRGTDTQYF

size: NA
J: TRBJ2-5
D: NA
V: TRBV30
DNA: TGTGCCTGGAGTAAAGGGGCAGAGACCCAGTACTTC
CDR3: CAWSKGAETQYF

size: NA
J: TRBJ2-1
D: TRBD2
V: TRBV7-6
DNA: TGTGCCAGCAGCTTAGAGTCTAGCGGGGTCTACAATGAGCAGTTCTTC
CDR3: CASSLESSGVYNEQFF

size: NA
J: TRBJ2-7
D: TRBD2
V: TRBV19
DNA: TGTGCCAGTAGTACAACTAGCGTAGGGTCCTACGAGCAGTACTTC
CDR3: CASSTTSVGSYEQYF

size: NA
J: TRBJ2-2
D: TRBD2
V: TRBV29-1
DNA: TGCAGCGTGGGACTAGCAGGGGAGCTGTTTTTT
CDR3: CSVGLAGELFF

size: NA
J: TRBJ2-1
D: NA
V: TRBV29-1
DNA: TGCAGCGTTGAACCTAATGAGCAGTTCTTC
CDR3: CSVEPNEQFF

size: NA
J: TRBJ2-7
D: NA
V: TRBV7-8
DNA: TGTGCCAGCAGCTTAGCGCAAAGTAGCAAGAGTCCGTACTTC
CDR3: CASSLAQSSKSPYF

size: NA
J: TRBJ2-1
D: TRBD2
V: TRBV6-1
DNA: TGTGCCAGCAGTGAAACTAGCGGACCATACAATGAGCAGTTCTTC
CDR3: CASSETSGPYNEQFF

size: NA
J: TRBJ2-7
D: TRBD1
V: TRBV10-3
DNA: TGTGCCATCAGTGAGTCGGGACAGGGGGGTTACGAGCAGTACTTC
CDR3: CAISESGQGGYEQYF

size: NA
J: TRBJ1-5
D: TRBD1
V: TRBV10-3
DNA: TGTGCCATCAGCGACCCGGGACAGGGGGCAAGTCAGCCCCAGCATTTT
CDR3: CAISDPGQGASQPQHF

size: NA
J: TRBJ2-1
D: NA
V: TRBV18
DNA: TGTGCCAGCTCACGCACCTTGGGACTGCCCGGAAGGGGTGAGCAGTTCTTC
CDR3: CASSRTLGLPGRGEQFF

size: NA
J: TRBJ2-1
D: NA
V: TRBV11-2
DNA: TGTGCCAGCAGCTTAGCAGGGGCCCCGAACAATGAGCAGTTCTTC
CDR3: CASSLAGAPNNEQFF

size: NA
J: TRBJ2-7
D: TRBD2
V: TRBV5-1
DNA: TGCGCCAGCAGCCTCCCCGGGACTAGCGGGAGTCCCTACGAGCAGTACTTC
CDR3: CASSLPGTSGSPYEQYF

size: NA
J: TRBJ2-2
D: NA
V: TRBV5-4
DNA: TGTGCCAGCAGTATCGCAGGTACCGGGGAGCTGTTTTTT
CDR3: CASSIAGTGELFF

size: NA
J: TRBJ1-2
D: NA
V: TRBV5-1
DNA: TGCGCCAGCAGCTTGGAACCGGGCGGACAGTTAAACTATGGCTACACCTTC
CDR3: CASSLEPGGQLNYGYTF

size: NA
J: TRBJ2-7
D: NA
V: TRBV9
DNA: TGTGCCAGCAGCGTGCTTTCTGGCGGGGAGCAGTACTTC
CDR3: CASSVLSGGEQYF

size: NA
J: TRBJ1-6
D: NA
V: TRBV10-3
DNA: TGTGCCATCAGTGATCTTGGAGATAATTCACCCCTCCACTTT
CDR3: CAISDLGDNSPLHF

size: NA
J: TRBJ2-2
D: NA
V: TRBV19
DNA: TGTGCCAGTAGTATGAGGGTCGGGGCGAACACCGGGGAGCTGTTTTTT
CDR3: CASSMRVGANTGELFF

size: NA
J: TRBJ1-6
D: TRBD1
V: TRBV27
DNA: TGTGCCAGCGGCGAAGGACAGGGGTTCTATAATTCACCCCTCCACTTT
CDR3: CASGEGQGFYNSPLHF

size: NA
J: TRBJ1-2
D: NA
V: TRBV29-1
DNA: TGCAGCGTCGGACAAGAAAATGGCTACACCTTC
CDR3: CSVGQENGYTF

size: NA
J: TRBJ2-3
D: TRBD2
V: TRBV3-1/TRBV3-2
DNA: TGTGCCAGCAGCCAAGAAGGGACTAGCGGGGGGAAGGATACGCAGTATTTT
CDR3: CASSQEGTSGGKDTQYF

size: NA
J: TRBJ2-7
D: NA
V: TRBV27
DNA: TGTGCCAGCAGTTTATCCCGTCCCCCCTACGAGCAGTACTTC
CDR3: CASSLSRPPYEQYF